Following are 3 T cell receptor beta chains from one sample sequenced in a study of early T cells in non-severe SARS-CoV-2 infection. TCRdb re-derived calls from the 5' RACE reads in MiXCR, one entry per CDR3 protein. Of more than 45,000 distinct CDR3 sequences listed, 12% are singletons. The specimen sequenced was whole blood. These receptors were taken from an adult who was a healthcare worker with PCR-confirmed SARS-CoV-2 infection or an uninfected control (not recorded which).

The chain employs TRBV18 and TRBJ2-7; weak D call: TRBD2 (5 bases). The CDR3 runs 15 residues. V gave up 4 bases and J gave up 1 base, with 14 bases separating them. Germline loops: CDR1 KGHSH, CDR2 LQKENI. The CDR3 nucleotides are TGTGCCAGCTCACGCGGGTATCCCTTGTCCTACGAGCAGTACTTC. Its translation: CASSRGYPLSYEQYF.

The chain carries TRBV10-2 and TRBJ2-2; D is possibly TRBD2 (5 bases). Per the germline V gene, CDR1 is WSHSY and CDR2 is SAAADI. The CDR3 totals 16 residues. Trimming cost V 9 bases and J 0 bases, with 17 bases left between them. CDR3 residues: CASSLTISSNTGELFF. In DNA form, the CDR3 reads TGCGCCAGTTCGCTGACTATCTCCTCGAACACCGGGGAGCTGTTTTTT.

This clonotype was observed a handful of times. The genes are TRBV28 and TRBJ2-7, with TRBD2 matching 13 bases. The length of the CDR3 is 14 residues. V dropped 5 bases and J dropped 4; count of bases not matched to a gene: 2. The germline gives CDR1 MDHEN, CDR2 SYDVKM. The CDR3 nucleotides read TGTGCCAGCAGTACTAGCGGGAGGGGTTACGAGCAGTACTTC. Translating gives CASSTSGRGYEQYF.